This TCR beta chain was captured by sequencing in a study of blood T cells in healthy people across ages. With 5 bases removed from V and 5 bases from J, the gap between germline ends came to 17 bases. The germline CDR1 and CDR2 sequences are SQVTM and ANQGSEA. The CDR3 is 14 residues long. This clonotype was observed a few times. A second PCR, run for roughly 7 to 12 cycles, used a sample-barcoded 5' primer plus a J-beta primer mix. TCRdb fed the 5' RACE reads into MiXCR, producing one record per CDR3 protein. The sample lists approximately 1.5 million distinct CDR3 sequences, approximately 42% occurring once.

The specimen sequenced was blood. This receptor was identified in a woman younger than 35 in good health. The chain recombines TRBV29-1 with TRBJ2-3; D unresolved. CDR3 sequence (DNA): TGCAGCGTTACCCTGAATGGGGTTTTAGATACGCAGTATTTT. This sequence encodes CSVTLNGVLDTQYF.